The T cell receptor (beta chain) described here comes from a study of T-cell reconstitution after alpha-beta-depleted transplantation in children. Findings of the study overall: About two months after transplant, alpha-beta T cells reportedly came from several hundred expanded graft clones. T-cell numbers and diversity one year post-transplant derived largely from freshly generated T cells. For some patients, TCRbeta diversity was high at day 60 because of recipient T cells and thymic progenitors that survived.

Comments on this clonotype: Its cognate antigen is unknown.

This CDR3 has 18 residues. V was trimmed by 0 bases and J by 1 base, leaving 19 bases between them. From germline, CDR1 is SGHRS and CDR2 YFSETQ. The authors prepared the TCRbeta library with unique molecular identifiers. TCRdb re-derived calls from the PCR reads in MiXCR, one entry per CDR3 protein. The sample lists 300,000 or so distinct CDR3 sequences; more than 20% were seen once. Material: PBMCs, mostly from graft donor cells, obtained 180 days after TCRalphabeta/CD19-depleted stem cell transplant. This clonotype was obtained from a male patient between 5 and 17 years old who had a stem cell transplant for acute lymphoblastic leukemia, so the T cells may come from the graft donor. V is TRBV5-1 and J is TRBJ1-1; D perhaps matches TRBD1 (5 bases). The CDR3 bases are TGCGCCAGCAGCTTGGCCCCGCAGGGCTTGGGGAGGAACACTGAAGCTTTCTTT. Its protein product is CASSLAPQGLGRNTEAFF.